The 5 T cell receptor beta chains below were found in one sample sequenced in a study of cytomegalovirus exposure and HLA in healthy donors. Both 60 Vbeta primers and 13 Jbeta primers went into the PCR. Data came from immunoSEQ multiplex PCR; TCRdb stores just in-frame clones and leaves some out. Of 110,000 or so clones detected, around 70% appear once; the ten largest clones hold around 4.3%. Sequencing used PBMCs. The receptors here all came from a woman between 40 and 50 years old in good health and CMV-seropositive.

This chain uses TRBV21-1 with TRBJ2-7; TRBD2 reflects the table's D call only, with no check against the DNA. TRBV21-1 is annotated as a pseudogene. The CDR3 runs 17 residues. CDR3 DNA: TGTGCCAGCAGCGGGGAGGGACTAGCGGGAGGAGTCTCCTCTGAGTACTTC. This translates into CASSGEGLAGGVSSEYF.

This chain connects TRBV5-1 to TRBJ2-7, with a weak D call TRBD1 (6 bases). This CDR3 contains 16 residues. Trimming pared 0 bases from V and 4 bases from J, leaving 17 bases between. The V gene's germline CDR1 is SGHRS and CDR2 YFSETQ. The DNA of the CDR3 is TGCGCCAGCAGCTTGGGAACGTCAGGGGTCCTATACGAGCAGTACTTC. It translates to CASSLGTSGVLYEQYF.

Here the CDR3 reads CASSIGQGTSREQYF. Written as DNA, the CDR3 is TGTGCCAGTAGTATAGGACAGGGAACATCTCGCGAGCAGTACTTC. The chain uses TRBV19 and TRBJ2-7; TRBD1 matches at 7 bases. V was pared by 1 base and J by 6 bases, with 9 bases of the junction left unmatched. The CDR3 extends over 15 amino acids. Germline V gene lookup returns CDR1 LNHDA and CDR2 SQIVND (reference sequence). The full variable domain, rest sourced from reference TRBV19 and TRBJ2-7, is DGGITQSPKYLFRKEGQNVTLSCEQNLNHDAMYWYRQDPGQGLRLIYYSQIVNDFQKGDIAEGYSVSREKKESFPLTVTSAQKNPTAFYLCASSIGQGTSREQYFGPGTRLTVT.

The rearrangement uses TRBV4-1 and TRBJ1-5, with 9 bases identical to TRBD1. This CDR3 is 15 amino acids long. The germline gives CDR1 MGHRA, CDR2 YSYEKL. J gave up 6 bases and V 4 bases, and 7 bases lay outside the gene matches. The CDR3 loop is CASSRRDREIQPQHF. CDR3 coding DNA: TGCGCCAGCAGCCGGCGGGACAGGGAGATTCAGCCCCAGCATTTT.

This clone appeared a single time. The CDR3 DNA sequence: TGTGCCACCAGCAGGGGCCTGGGAGCTGGGGCCAACGTCCTGACTTTC. Amino acid sequence: CATSRGLGAGANVLTF. The gene calls are TRBV15 and TRBJ2-6; the D gene is possibly TRBD2 (5 bases). With 3 bases removed from V and 2 bases from J, the gap between germline ends came to 11 bases. The CDR3 runs 16 residues. CDR1 LNHNV and CDR2 YYDKDF come from the germline V gene (reference sequence).